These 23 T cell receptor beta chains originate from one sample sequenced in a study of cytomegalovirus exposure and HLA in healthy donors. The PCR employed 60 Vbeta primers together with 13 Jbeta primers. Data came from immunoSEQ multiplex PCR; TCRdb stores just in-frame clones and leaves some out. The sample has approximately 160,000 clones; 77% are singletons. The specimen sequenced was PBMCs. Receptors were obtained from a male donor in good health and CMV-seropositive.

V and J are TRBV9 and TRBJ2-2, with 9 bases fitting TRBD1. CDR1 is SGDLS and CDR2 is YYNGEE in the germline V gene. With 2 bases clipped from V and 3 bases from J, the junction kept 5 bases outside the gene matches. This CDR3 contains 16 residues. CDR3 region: CASSVPRTGDTGELFF. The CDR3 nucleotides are TGTGCCAGCAGCGTCCCCAGGACAGGGGACACCGGGGAGCTGTTTTTT.

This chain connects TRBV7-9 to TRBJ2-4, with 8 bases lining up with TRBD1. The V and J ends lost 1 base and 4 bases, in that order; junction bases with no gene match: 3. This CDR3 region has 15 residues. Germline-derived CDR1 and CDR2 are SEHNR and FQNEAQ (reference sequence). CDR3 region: CASSLVGQDKNIQYF. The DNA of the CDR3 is TGTGCCAGCAGCTTAGTGGGACAGGATAAAAACATTCAGTACTTC. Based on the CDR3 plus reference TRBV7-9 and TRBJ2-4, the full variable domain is DTGVSQNPRHKITKRGQNVTFRCDPISEHNRLYWYRQTLGQGPEFLTYFQNEAQLEKSRLLSDRFSAERPKGSFSTLEIQRTEQGDSAMYLCASSLVGQDKNIQYFGAGTRLSVL.

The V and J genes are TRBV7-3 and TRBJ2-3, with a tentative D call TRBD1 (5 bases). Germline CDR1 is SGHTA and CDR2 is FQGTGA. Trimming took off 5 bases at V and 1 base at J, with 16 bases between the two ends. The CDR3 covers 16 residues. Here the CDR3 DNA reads TGTGCCAGCAGCCCCTCAGGCCTAGGGGGCACAGATACGCAGTATTTT. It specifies CASSPSGLGGTDTQYF. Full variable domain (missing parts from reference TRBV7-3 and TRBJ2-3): GAGVSQTPSNKVTEKGKYVELRCDPISGHTALYWYRQSLGQGPEFLIYFQGTGAADDSGLPNDRFFAVRPEGSVSTLKIQRTERGDSAVYLCASSPSGLGGTDTQYFGPGTRLTVL.

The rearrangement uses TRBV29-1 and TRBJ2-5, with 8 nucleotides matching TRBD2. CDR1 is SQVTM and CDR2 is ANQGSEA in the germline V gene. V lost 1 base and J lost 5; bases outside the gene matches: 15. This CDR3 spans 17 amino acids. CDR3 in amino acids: CSVEGERAGVGEETQYF. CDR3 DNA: TGCAGCGTTGAAGGGGAGCGAGCGGGGGTTGGAGAGGAGACCCAGTACTTC.

The CDR3 region has the DNA TGTGCCAGTAGTATAGGGAGGGCAGCAAGAGAGACCCAGTACTTC. Its translation: CASSIGRAARETQYF. The chain couples TRBV19 to TRBJ2-5; D possibly corresponds to TRBD2 (6 bases). Trimming took 1 base from V and 4 from J, leaving 13 bases between them. CDR3 length: 15 residues. In germline, CDR1 is LNHDA, CDR2 SQIVND (reference sequence).

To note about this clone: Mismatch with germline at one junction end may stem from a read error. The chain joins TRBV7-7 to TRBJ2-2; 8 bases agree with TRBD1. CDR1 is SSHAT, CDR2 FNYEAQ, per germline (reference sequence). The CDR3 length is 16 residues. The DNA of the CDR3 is TGTGCTAGCAGCACCGGACAGGGTCAAGGCACCGGGGAGCTGTTTTTT. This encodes CASSTGQGQGTGELFF.

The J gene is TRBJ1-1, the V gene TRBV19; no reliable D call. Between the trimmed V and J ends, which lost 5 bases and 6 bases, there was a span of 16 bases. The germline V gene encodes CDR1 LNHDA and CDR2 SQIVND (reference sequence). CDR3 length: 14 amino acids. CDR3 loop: CASSRPSRDSEAFF. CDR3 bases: TGTGCCAGTAGTCGCCCAAGTCGCGACTCTGAAGCTTTCTTT.

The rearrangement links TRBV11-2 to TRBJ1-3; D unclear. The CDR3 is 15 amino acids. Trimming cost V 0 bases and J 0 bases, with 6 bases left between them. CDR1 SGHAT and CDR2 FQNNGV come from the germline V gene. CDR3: CASSLEAYSGNTIYF. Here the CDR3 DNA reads TGTGCCAGCAGCTTAGAAGCCTACTCTGGAAACACCATATATTTT. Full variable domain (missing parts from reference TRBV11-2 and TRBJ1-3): EAGVAQSPRYKIIEKRQSVAFWCNPISGHATLYWYQQILGQGPKLLIQFQNNGVVDDSQLPKDRFSAERLKGVDSTLKIQPAKLEDSAVYLCASSLEAYSGNTIYFGEGSWLTVV.

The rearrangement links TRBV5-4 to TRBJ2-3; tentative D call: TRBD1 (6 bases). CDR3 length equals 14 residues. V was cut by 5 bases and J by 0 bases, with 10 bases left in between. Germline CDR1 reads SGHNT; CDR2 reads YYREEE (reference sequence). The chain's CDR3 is CASSGTTSTDTQYF. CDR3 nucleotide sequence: TGTGCCAGCAGTGGGACAACTAGCACAGATACGCAGTATTTT.

CDR3 sequence (DNA): TGTGCCTGGGTCACCCGGACTAGCGGGGGGGCCCAAGAGACCCAGTACTTC. It translates to CAWVTRTSGGAQETQYF. V and J are TRBV30 and TRBJ2-5; 15 bases are a match to TRBD2. The CDR3 is 17 amino acids. Germline V gene lookup returns CDR1 GTSNPN and CDR2 SVGIG (reference sequence). The junction had 8 bases not matched to a gene; V was cut back by 5 bases and J by 1 base.

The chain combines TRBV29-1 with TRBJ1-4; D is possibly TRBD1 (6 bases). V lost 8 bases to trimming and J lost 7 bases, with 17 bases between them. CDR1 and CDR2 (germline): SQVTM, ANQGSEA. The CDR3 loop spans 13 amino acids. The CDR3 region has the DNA TGCAGCCCCGGGCTGGGGGCTGGTGAAAAACTGTTTTTT. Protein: CSPGLGAGEKLFF.

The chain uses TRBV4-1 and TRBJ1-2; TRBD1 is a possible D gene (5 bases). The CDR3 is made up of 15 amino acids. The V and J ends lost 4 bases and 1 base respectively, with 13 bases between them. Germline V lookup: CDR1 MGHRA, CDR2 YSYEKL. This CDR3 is CASSREEGNNYGYTF. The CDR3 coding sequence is TGCGCCAGCAGCCGAGAGGAGGGGAATAACTATGGCTACACCTTC.

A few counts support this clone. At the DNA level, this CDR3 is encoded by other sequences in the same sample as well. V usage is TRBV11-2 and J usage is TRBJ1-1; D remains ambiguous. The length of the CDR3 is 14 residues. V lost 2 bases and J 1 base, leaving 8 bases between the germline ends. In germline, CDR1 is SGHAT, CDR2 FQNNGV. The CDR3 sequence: CASSLSRANTEAFF. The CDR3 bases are TGTGCCAGCAGCTTATCGCGGGCGAACACTGAAGCTTTCTTT.

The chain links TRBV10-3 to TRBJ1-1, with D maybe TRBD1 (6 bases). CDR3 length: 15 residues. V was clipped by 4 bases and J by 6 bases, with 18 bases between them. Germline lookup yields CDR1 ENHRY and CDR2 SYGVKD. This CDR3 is CAISGRTAATAEAFF. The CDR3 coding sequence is TGTGCCATCAGTGGAAGGACAGCTGCCACAGCTGAAGCTTTCTTT.

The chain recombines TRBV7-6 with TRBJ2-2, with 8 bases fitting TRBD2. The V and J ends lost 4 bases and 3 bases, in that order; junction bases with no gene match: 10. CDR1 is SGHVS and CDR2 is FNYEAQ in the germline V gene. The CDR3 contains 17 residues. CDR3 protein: CASSSPRGSGDTGELFF. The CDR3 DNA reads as TGTGCCAGCAGCTCCCCGAGAGGTAGCGGGGACACCGGGGAGCTGTTTTTT. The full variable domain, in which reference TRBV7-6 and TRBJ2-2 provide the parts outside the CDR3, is GAGVSQSPRYKVTKRGQDVALRCDPISGHVSLYWYRQALGQGPEFLTYFNYEAQQDKSGLPNDRFSAERPEGSISTLTIQRTEQRDSAMYRCASSSPRGSGDTGELFFGEGSRLTVL.

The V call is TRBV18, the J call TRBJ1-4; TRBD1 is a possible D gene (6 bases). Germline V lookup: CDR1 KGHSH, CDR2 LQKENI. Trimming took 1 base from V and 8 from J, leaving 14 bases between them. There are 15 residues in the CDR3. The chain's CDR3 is CASSPRQDSVEKLFF. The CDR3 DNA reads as TGTGCCAGCTCACCACGACAGGACTCGGTGGAAAAACTGTTTTTT. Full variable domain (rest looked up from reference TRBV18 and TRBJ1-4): NAGVMQNPRHLVRRRGQEARLRCSPMKGHSHVYWYRQLPEEGLKFMVYLQKENIIDESGMPKERFSAEFPKEGPSILRIQQVVRGDSAAYFCASSPRQDSVEKLFFGSGTQLSVL.

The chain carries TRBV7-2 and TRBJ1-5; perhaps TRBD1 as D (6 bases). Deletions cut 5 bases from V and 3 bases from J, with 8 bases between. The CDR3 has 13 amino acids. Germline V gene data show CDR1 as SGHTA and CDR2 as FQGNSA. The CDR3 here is CASSRQDNQPQHF. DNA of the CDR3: TGTGCCAGCAGCCGACAGGACAATCAGCCCCAGCATTTT.

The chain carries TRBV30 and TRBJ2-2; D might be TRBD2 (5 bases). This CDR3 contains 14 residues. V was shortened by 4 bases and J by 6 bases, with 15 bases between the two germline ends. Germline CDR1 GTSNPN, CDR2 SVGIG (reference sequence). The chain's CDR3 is CAWKGSSEPGELFF. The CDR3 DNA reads TGTGCCTGGAAAGGGAGTTCAGAACCCGGGGAGCTGTTTTTT.

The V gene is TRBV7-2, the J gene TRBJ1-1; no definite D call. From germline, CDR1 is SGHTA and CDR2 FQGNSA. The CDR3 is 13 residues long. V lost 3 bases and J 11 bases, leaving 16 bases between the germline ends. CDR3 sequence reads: CASSLTLGSGAFF. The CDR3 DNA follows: TGTGCCAGCAGCTTGACGTTGGGCTCTGGGGCTTTCTTT.

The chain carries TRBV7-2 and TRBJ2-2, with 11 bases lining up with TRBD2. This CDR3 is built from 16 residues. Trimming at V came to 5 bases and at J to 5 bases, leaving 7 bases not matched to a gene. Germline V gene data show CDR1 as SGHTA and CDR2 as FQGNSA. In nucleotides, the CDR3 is TGTGCCAGCAGCGCCCCTTCTAGCGGGGGGACCGGGGAGCTGTTTTTT. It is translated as CASSAPSSGGTGELFF.

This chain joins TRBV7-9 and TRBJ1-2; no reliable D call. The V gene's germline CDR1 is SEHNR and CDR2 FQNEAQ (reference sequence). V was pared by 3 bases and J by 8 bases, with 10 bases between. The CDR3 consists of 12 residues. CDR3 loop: CASSLAREGYTF. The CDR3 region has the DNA TGTGCCAGCAGCTTGGCCCGTGAAGGCTACACCTTC.

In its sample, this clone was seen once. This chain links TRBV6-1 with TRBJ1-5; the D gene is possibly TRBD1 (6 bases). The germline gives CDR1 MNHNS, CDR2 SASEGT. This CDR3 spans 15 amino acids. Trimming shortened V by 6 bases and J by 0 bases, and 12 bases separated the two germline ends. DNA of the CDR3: TGTGCCAGCAGACCTGGACAGTATAGCAATCAGCCCCAGCATTTT. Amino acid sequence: CASRPGQYSNQPQHF.

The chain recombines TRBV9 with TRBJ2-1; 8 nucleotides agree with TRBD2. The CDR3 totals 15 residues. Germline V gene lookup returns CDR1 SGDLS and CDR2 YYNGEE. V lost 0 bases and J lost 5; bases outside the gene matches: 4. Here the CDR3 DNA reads TGTGCCAGCAGCGTAGTGGGTAGCGGGGACAATGAGCAGTTCTTC. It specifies CASSVVGSGDNEQFF.